A single sample is the source of the 18 T cell receptor beta chains below, sequenced in a study of regulatory T cells in long-lasting Graves disease. Time point specified: newly diagnosed GD, antithyroid drugs for less than 3 months. RNA extracted from PBMCs served as the sequencing template. Arm-PCR of CDR3 regions with iRepertoire HTBI primers generated TCR beta libraries. Using its own MiXCR run on the multiplex PCR reads, TCRdb lists one record per CDR3 protein. This table holds some 500,000 distinct CDR3 sequences, about 16% found once. This sample also belongs to another study, concerning T cells in Graves' hyperthyroidism and ophthalmopathy.

The sequenced sample was peripheral blood mononuclear cells (PBMCs), obtained at new diagnosis, from a patient treated with antithyroid drugs. Receptor source: a woman aged 35 to 59 with Graves disease.

The chain is built from TRBV5-5 and TRBJ1-2, with D uncertain. Trimming took 0 bases from V and 7 from J, leaving 10 bases between them. The CDR3 has 13 residues. Per germline, CDR1 SGHKS and CDR2 YYEKEE (reference sequence). The CDR3 region is CASSLGTSSGYTF. DNA for the CDR3: TGTGCCAGCAGCTTGGGAACTTCGAGTGGCTACACCTTC.

This clonotype was seen ten or more times. The CDR3 spells CASSPQGTYGYTF. Written as DNA, the CDR3 is TGTGCCAGCAGCCCACAGGGGACCTATGGCTACACCTTC. The chain links TRBV12-3 or TRBV12-4 to TRBJ1-2; 7 nucleotides align to TRBD1. The CDR3 is 13 amino acids. The J segment lost 4 bases and the V segment lost 6 bases, leaving 5 bases of the junction unmatched.

The table lists this clonotype with many counts. The chain carries TRBV2 and TRBJ1-5; 8 positions match TRBD1. From germline, CDR1 is SNHLY and CDR2 FYNNEI. There are 15 residues in the CDR3. J gave up 6 bases and V 2 bases, and 6 bases lay outside the gene matches. CDR3 DNA sequence: TGTGCCAGCAGTGAACAGGGGGCCGCAACTCAGCCCCAGCATTTT. It specifies CASSEQGAATQPQHF.

This clonotype has only a few counts. The chain combines TRBV4-1 with TRBJ1-6, with D tentatively TRBD1 (5 bases). Germline values: CDR1 MGHRA, CDR2 YSYEKL. V shed 1 base and J shed 9 bases, with 13 bases lying between them. The length of the CDR3 is 15 residues. CDR3 DNA sequence: TGCGCCAGCAGCCAAGTCGGGGCGAGGGGTTCACCCCTCCACTTT. This codes for CASSQVGARGSPLHF.

The sample holds a few counts of this clonotype. The chain has TRBV25-1 and TRBJ1-2; no clear D gene. V lost 7 bases, J lost 1 base, and 13 bases lay in between. The length of the CDR3 is 14 residues. Germline CDR1 and CDR2: MGHDK and SYGVNS. The CDR3 loop is CASNPNAGNYGYTF. CDR3 sequence (DNA): TGTGCCAGCAATCCTAATGCGGGTAACTATGGCTACACCTTC.

V gene TRBV6-1 combines with J gene TRBJ1-3, with D possibly TRBD1 on 5 matching bases. Trimming removed 10 bases at V and 2 bases at J, with 21 bases between. The CDR3 consists of 16 residues. CDR1 and CDR2 from the germline V gene are MNHNS and SASEGT. CDR3 residues: CATPREGNIPGNTIYF. CDR3 in DNA: TGTGCCACCCCCCGGGAGGGGAATATACCTGGAAACACCATATATTTT.

The sample holds a few counts of this clonotype. CDR3 sequence (DNA): TGTGCCACCCTCCCGGGGGGCCATCAGGGTTCTGAAGCTTTCTTT. Encoded protein: CATLPGGHQGSEAFF. This sequence joins TRBV19 and TRBJ1-1, with D perhaps matching TRBD1 (6 bases). The CDR3 has 15 amino acids. The ends were cut back, 10 bases at V and 6 bases at J, with 24 bases in the middle. Germline assignment: CDR1 LNHDA and CDR2 SQIVND (reference sequence).

This clonotype was picked up many times. The chain has TRBV6-1 and TRBJ1-2; tentative D call: TRBD1 (5 bases). With 6 bases removed from V and 4 bases from J, the gap between germline ends came to 9 bases. Germline V gene data show CDR1 as MNHNS and CDR2 as SASEGT. CDR3 size: 12 residues. The CDR3 nucleotides read TGTGCCAGCAGCCCCCAGGGCTATGGCTACACCTTC. Translated, it gives CASSPQGYGYTF.

This clonotype was seen ten or more times. This rearrangement joins TRBV2 to TRBJ1-1; tentatively, D is TRBD1 (6 bases). V lost 4 bases and J lost 7, with 13 bases in between. The CDR3 spans 13 residues. In germline, CDR1 is SNHLY, CDR2 FYNNEI. The CDR3 nucleotides are TGTGCCAGCAGTGTCGGACAGACCCATGAAGCTTTCTTT. Its protein product is CASSVGQTHEAFF.

Only a few counts were recorded for this clonotype. The chain employs TRBV20-1 and TRBJ1-5, with TRBD1 as a possible D gene (6 bases). CDR1 and CDR2 (germline): DFQATT, SNEGSKA (reference sequence). This CDR3 has 14 residues. Between the trimmed V and J ends, which lost 6 bases and 3 bases, there was a span of 15 bases. The CDR3: CSAPLGAINQPQHF. CDR3 sequence (DNA): TGCAGTGCCCCGTTGGGGGCGATCAATCAGCCCCAGCATTTT.

This clonotype has at least ten counts. The V and J genes are TRBV12-3 or TRBV12-4 and TRBJ1-6; TRBD1 matches 8 bases. CDR3 length: 14 residues. V lost 6 bases and J lost 7; bases outside the gene matches: 5. The CDR3 DNA follows: TGTGCCAGCAGAAGACAGGGGATAAATTCACCCCTCCACTTT. It is translated as CASRRQGINSPLHF.

This clonotype occurred a few times. The J gene is TRBJ2-7, the V gene TRBV7-3; TRBD2 agrees at 12 bases. Losses at the gene ends were 1 base for V and 2 bases for J; bases not matched to a gene: 18. Germline lookup yields CDR1 SGHTA and CDR2 FQGTGA. The CDR3 is 21 amino acids. The CDR3 nucleotides read TGTGCCAGCAGCTTAAGCCACCCGGGACTAGCGGGTGACACCGGGGCCTACGAGCAGTACTTC. This translates into CASSLSHPGLAGDTGAYEQYF.

This clonotype was counted only a few times. The V and J genes are TRBV9 and TRBJ1-1; D not certain. Germline-derived CDR1 and CDR2 are SGDLS and YYNGEE. V lost 1 base and J lost 3, with 10 bases in between. This CDR3 spans 14 amino acids. CDR3 protein: CASSVRVSDTEAFF. The DNA of the CDR3 is TGTGCCAGCAGCGTAAGGGTTTCGGACACTGAAGCTTTCTTT.

This clonotype occurred many times. The chain couples TRBV3-1 to TRBJ2-3; 12 bases are shared with TRBD2. Germline assignment: CDR1 LGHDT and CDR2 YNNKEL (reference sequence). The CDR3 has 14 amino acids. The ends lost 2 bases at V and 8 bases at J; junction bases unmatched: 2. The CDR3 region has the DNA TGTGCCAGCAGCCAACCGGGACTAGCGGGTACGCAGTATTTT. Translating gives CASSQPGLAGTQYF.

This chain connects TRBV12-3 or TRBV12-4 to TRBJ2-3, with 8 bases lining up with TRBD1. The CDR3 consists of 17 residues. V was clipped by 6 bases and J by 4 bases; unmatched bases: 15. CDR3: CASRIKIQGDPPDTQYF. CDR3 in DNA: TGTGCCAGCAGGATTAAAATACAGGGGGACCCCCCAGATACGCAGTATTTT.

V usage is TRBV9 and J usage is TRBJ2-3, with TRBD2 matching over 8 bases. CDR3 length equals 16 residues. With V trimmed by 1 base and J by 2 bases, 6 bases remained unmatched. CDR1 and CDR2 from the germline V gene are SGDLS and YYNGEE. The CDR3 reads CASSVLGSGVTDTQYF. The CDR3 region has the DNA TGTGCCAGCAGCGTACTGGGTAGCGGGGTCACAGATACGCAGTATTTT.

This clonotype was found a few times. This rearrangement joins TRBV6-2 or TRBV6-3 to TRBJ1-5; weak D call: TRBD1 (5 bases). From germline, CDR1 is MNHEY and CDR2 SVGEGT. The V end lost 6 bases, the J end lost 6 bases, and 12 bases lay between the germline ends. This CDR3 comprises 13 residues. The CDR3 DNA reads as TGTGCCAGCAGCCTTCAGGGTATTCAGCCCCAGCATTTT. It translates to CASSLQGIQPQHF.

The chain recombines TRBV28 with TRBJ2-7; the match to TRBD2 covers 9 bases. The CDR3 totals 12 residues. After removal of 7 bases from V and 5 bases from J, the junction contained 3 bases not matched to a gene. Germline V gene data show CDR1 as MDHEN and CDR2 as SYDVKM. CDR3 coding DNA: TGTGCCAGCACAGAGCGGGAGGACGAGCAGTACTTC. Translating gives CASTEREDEQYF.